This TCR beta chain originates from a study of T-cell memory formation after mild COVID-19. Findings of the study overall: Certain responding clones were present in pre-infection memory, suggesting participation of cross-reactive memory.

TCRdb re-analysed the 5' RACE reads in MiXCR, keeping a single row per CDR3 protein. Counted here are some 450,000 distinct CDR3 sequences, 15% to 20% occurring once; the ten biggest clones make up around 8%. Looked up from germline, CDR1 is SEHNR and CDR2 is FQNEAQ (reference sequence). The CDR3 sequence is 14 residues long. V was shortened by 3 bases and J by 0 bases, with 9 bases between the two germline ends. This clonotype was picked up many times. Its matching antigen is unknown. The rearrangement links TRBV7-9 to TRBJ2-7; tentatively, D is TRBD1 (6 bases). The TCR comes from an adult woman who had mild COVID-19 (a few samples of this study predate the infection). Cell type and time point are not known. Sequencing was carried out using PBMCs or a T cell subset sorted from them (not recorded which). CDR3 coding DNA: TGTGCCAGCAGCTTTGGACAGCCCTCCTACGAGCAGTACTTC. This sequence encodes CASSFGQPSYEQYF.